This T cell receptor beta chain was captured by sequencing in a study of blood T cell repertoires in COVID-19. Turning to the study itself: From the United States, Italy and Spain came samples of acute and convalescent COVID-19. Nucleic acid was either cDNA or gDNA, and it came from T cells, B-cell-depleted T cells, or PBMCs.

Sequencing was performed with immunoSEQ multiplex PCR; in TCRdb, only in-frame clones are kept and a portion is missing. This table has about 86,000 clones, over 80% appearing once. This clone was seen a single time. Germline V lookup: CDR1 SEHNR, CDR2 FQNEAQ (reference sequence). This CDR3 region has 18 residues. Unmatched junction bases numbered 16, after V lost 6 bases and J lost 3 bases. V gene TRBV7-9 combines with J gene TRBJ1-2; 10 positions match TRBD1. Sequencing was carried out using peripheral blood. This clonotype was sampled from an elderly woman with active or convalescent COVID-19. The CDR3 sequence: CASRFTTPGQGSDYGYTF. CDR3 DNA: TGTGCCAGCAGGTTCACAACCCCGGGACAGGGGAGTGACTATGGCTACACCTTC. The full variable domain, with the rest looked up from reference TRBV7-9 and TRBJ1-2, is DTGVSQNPRHKITKRGQNVTFRCDPISEHNRLYWYRQTLGQGPEFLTYFQNEAQLEKSRLLSDRFSAERPKGSFSTLEIQRTEQGDSAMYLCASRFTTPGQGSDYGYTFGSGTRLTVV.